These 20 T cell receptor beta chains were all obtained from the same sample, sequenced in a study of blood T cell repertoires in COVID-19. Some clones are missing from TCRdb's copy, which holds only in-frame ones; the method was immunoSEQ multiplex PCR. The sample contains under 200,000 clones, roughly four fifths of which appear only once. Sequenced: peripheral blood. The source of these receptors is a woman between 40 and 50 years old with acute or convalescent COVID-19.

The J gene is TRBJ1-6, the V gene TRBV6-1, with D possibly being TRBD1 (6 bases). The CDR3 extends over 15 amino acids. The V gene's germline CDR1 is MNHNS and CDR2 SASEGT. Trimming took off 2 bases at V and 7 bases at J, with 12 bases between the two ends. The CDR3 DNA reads TGTGCCAGCAGTGAAAACGACAGGCAAAATTCACCCCTCCACTTT. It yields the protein CASSENDRQNSPLHF.

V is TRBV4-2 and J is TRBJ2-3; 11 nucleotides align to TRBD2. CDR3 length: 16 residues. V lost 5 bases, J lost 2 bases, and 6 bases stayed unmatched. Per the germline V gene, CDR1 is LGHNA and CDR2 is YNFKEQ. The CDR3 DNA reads TGTGCCAGCAGCTCTTATAGCGGGGGGGCCACAGATACGCAGTATTTT. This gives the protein CASSSYSGGATDTQYF.

The CDR3 is CASMLTGSSYNEQFF. The CDR3 DNA reads as TGTGCCAGCATGTTGACGGGGAGCTCCTACAATGAGCAGTTCTTC. This chain uses TRBV6-5 with TRBJ2-1, with a weak D call TRBD2 (5 bases). The germline V gene has CDR1 MNHEY and CDR2 SVGAGI. With 7 bases removed from V and 0 bases from J, the gap between germline ends came to 13 bases. The CDR3 sequence is 15 residues long.

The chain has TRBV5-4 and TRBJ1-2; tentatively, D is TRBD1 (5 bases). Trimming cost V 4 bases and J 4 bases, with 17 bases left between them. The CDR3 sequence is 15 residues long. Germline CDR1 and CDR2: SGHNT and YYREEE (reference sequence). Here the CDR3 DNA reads TGTGCCAGCAGCCAACTGGGGCAGCCCGCCTATGGCTACACCTTC. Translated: CASSQLGQPAYGYTF.

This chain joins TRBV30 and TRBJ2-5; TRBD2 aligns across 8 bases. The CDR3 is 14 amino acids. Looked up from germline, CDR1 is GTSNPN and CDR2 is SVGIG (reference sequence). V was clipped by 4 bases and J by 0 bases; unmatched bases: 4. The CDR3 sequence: CAWNPSGYQETQYF. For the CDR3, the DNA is TGTGCCTGGAACCCTAGCGGGTACCAAGAGACCCAGTACTTC.

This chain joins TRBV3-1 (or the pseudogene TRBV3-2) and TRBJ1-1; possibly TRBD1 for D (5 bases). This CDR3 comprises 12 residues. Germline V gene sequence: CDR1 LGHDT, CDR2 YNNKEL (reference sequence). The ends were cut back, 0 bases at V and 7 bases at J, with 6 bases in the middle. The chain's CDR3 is CASSQDRGEAFF. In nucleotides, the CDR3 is TGTGCCAGCAGCCAAGATAGGGGTGAAGCTTTCTTT.

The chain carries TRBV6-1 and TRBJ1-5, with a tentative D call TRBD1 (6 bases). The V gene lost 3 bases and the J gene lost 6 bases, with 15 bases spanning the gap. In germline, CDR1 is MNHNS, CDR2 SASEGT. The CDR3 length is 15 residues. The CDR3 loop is CASSETGSGGQPQHF. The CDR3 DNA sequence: TGTGCCAGCAGTGAGACAGGCTCCGGAGGTCAGCCCCAGCATTTT.

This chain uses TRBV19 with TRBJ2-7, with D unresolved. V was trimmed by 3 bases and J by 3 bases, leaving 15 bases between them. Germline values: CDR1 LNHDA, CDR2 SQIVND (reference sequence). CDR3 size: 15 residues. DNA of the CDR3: TGTGCCAGTAGTATTCTTCCGGTCCCGAGCTACGAGCAGTACTTC. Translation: CASSILPVPSYEQYF.

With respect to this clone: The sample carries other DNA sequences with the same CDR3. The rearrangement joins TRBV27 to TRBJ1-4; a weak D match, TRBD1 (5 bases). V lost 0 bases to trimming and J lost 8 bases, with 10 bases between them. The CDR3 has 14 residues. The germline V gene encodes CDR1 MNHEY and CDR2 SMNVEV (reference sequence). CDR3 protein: CASSLSWGGEKLFF. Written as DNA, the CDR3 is TGTGCCAGCAGTTTATCTTGGGGGGGGGAAAAACTGTTTTTT.

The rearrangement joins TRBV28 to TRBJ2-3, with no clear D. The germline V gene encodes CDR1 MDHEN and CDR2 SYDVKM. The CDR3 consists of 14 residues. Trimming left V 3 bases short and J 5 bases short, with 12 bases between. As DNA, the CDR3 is TGTGCCAGCAGTTTCCCCCCGGTGAGAGATACGCAGTATTTT. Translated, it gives CASSFPPVRDTQYF.

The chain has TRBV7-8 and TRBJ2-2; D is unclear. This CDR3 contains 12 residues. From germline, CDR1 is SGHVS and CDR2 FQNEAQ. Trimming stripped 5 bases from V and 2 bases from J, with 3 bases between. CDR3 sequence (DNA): TGTGCCAGCAGCACTAACACCGGGGAGCTGTTTTTT. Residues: CASSTNTGELFF.

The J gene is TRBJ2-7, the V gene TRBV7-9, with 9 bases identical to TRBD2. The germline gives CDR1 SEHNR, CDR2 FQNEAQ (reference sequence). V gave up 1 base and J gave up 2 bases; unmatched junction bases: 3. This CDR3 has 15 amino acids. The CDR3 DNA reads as TGTGCCAGCAGCTTAGTAGCTAGCGGGACCTACGAGCAGTACTTC. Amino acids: CASSLVASGTYEQYF.

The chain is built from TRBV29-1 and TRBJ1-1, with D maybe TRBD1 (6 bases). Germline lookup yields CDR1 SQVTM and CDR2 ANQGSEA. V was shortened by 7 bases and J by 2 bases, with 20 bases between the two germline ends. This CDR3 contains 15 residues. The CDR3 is CSAAGVTTINTEAFF. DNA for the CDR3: TGCAGCGCCGCAGGGGTGACAACCATCAACACTGAAGCTTTCTTT.

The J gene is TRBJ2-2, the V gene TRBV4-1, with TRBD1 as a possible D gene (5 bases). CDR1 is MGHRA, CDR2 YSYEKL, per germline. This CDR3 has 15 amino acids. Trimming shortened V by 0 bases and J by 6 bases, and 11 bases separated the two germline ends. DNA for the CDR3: TGCGCCAGCAGCCAAGAGGGGCTAGTCTCCGGGGAGCTGTTTTTT. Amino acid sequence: CASSQEGLVSGELFF.

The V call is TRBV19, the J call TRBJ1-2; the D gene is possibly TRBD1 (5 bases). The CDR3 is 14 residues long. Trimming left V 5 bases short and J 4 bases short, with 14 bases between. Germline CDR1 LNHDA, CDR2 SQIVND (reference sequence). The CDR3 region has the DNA TGTGCCAGTAGTGAACAGGCTATGGGCTATGGCTACACCTTC. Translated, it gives CASSEQAMGYGYTF.

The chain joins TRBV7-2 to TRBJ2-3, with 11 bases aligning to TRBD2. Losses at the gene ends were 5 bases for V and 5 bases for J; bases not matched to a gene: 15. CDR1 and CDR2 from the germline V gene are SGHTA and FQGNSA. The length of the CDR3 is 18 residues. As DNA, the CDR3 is TGTGCCAGCAGCCCCGGGCGGGTAGCGGGGGGGCGGGAAGATACGCAGTATTTT. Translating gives CASSPGRVAGGREDTQYF.

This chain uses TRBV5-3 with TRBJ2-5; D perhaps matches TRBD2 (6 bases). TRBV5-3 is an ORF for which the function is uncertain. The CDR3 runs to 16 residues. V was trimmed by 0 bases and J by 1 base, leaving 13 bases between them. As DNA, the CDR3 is TGTGCCAGAAGCTTGGTAATAGCGGAAAGCCAAGAGACCCAGTACTTC. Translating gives CARSLVIAESQETQYF.

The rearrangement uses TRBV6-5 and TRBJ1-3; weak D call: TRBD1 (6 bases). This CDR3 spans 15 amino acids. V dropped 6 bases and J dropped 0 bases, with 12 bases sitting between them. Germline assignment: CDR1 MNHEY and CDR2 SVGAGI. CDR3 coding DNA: TGTGCCAGCAGAGTCAGGGACACCTCTGGAAACACCATATATTTT. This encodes CASRVRDTSGNTIYF.

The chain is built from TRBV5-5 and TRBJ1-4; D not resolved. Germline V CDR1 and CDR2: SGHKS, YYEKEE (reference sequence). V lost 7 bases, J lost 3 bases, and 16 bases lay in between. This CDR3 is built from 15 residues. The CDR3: CASAQTGSPNEKLFF. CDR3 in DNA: TGTGCCAGCGCTCAAACCGGGTCGCCTAATGAAAAACTGTTTTTT.

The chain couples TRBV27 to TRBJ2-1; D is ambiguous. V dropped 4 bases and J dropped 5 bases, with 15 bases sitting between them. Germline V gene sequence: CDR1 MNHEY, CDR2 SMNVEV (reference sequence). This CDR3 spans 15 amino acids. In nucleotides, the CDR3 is TGTGCCAGCAGTTCGACATTCACGAAGAACAATGAGCAGTTCTTC. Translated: CASSSTFTKNNEQFF.